This T cell receptor beta chain was profiled in a study of CD8+CD57+ T cells in acquired aplastic anemia. Across the study: DNA per sorted CD4+ or CD8+ sample ranged about 0.19 to 30 ug, averaging roughly 3.5 ug.

Concerning this clonotype: The antigen remains undetermined.

Overall study findings and caveats: In common between the patients and the controls were more than 25 CD8+ CDR3 sequences.

CDR3 and TCR beta VDJ profiling relied on a genomic DNA template. TCRdb called the reads again in MiXCR, with one record for every CDR3 protein. There are about 120,000 distinct CDR3 sequences in the sample; over 55% occur only once, and under 35% lies in the top ten. This CDR3 spans 15 amino acids. The V end was cut by 8 bases, the J end by 8 bases, with 22 bases between. Germline loops: CDR1 ENHRY, CDR2 SYGVKD. By flow cytometry, patients selected for sequencing had shown an expansion of CD8+CD57+ cells. The enrolled patients all had severe acquired aplastic anemia. Patients were treatment-naive when blood was sampled.

This TCR derives from a human donor with aplastic anemia. This chain connects TRBV10-3 to TRBJ2-1, with a tentative D call TRBD2 (6 bases). The sequenced sample was sorted CD4+, CD8+, or CD8+CD57+ T cells (not recorded which) from PBMCs. The CDR3 is CAIPKVGSGRDEQFF. In DNA form, the CDR3 reads TGTGCCATCCCCAAAGTGGGTAGCGGAAGGGATGAGCAGTTCTTC.